These 3 T cell receptor beta chains came from one sample sequenced in a study of T cell responses to AZD1222 COVID-19 vaccine. Sequencing used immunoSEQ multiplex PCR; TCRdb keeps in-frame clones, though not all of them. The repertoire holds roughly 270,000 clones, with around 93% as singletons. The sample was peripheral blood, taken 28 days after the second AZD1222 dose. Receptors originate from an adult who received the AZD1222 COVID-19 vaccine.

CDR3 amino acids: CASSVGQGNEKLFF. The CDR3 nucleotides are TGTGCCAGCAGCGTGGGACAGGGAAACGAAAAACTGTTTTTT. The gene calls are TRBV7-9 and TRBJ1-4; 9 bases are shared with TRBD1. The CDR3 has 14 residues. Germline values: CDR1 SEHNR, CDR2 FQNEAQ (reference sequence). Trimming took 5 bases from V and 8 from J; bases not matched to a gene: 6.

The V call is TRBV5-4, the J call TRBJ2-3; 11 nucleotides line up with TRBD2. The CDR3 totals 16 residues. The trim removed 3 bases at V and 3 bases at J, leaving 6 bases unmatched. From germline, CDR1 is SGHNT and CDR2 YYREEE (reference sequence). The CDR3 DNA reads TGTGCCAGCAGCTGGATAGCGGGGGGGCGTACAGATACGCAGTATTTT. Protein sequence: CASSWIAGGRTDTQYF.

V usage is TRBV7-2 and J usage is TRBJ1-1; D is perhaps TRBD1 (5 bases). This CDR3 region has 15 residues. CDR1 SGHTA and CDR2 FQGNSA come from the germline V gene. Between the trimmed V and J ends, which lost 1 base and 0 bases, there was a span of 9 bases. The CDR3 nucleotides read TGTGCCAGCAGCTTAGGAGGGACGGTGAACACTGAAGCTTTCTTT. It specifies CASSLGGTVNTEAFF.